This T cell receptor beta chain was retrieved from a study of T cells in Graves' hyperthyroidism and ophthalmopathy. Study observations and caveats: Prediction of ophthalmopathy progression came a median approximately 6.5 months pre-onset. Using 13 V-J features, a model discriminated ophthalmopathy from stable hyperthyroidism. Most expanded thyroid clonotypes above 0.001 recurred in blood.

Amplification of TCR beta CDR3 regions used RNA as the template. Researchers ran a first-round RT-PCR on the TCR CDR3 using the HTBI primer set. TCRdb processed the multiplex PCR reads anew with MiXCR; each CDR3 protein has one entry. This sample carries about 500,000 distinct CDR3 sequences, over 35% of them seen once, and the ten largest clones take about two fifths. Of note for this clonotype: The antigen is not known. At one end the junction does not follow the germline gene, possibly because of a read error.

Germline-derived CDR1 and CDR2 are SGHNT and YENEEA. CDR3 length equals 13 residues. Diagnoses rested on clinical symptoms, serum thyroxine and TRAb, thyroid ultrasound and orbital computed tomography. The sequence was obtained from an adult woman with Graves' disease, either hyperthyroidism or ophthalmopathy (not recorded which). The sample was peripheral blood or thyroid tissue (not recorded which). The rearrangement uses TRBV11-3 and TRBJ2-2; a possible D gene is TRBD2 (5 bases). CDR3 nucleotides: TGTGCCAGCAGCCGGACGAACACCGGGGAGATGTTTTTT. It codes for CASSRTNTGEMFF.